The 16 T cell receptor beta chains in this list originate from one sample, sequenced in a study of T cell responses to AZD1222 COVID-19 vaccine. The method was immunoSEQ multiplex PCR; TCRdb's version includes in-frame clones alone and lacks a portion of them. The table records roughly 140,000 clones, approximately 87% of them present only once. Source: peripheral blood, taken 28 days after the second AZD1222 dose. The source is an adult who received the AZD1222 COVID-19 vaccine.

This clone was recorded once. The CDR3 is CASSMGGKYNEQFF. CDR3 DNA sequence: TGTGCCAGCAGTATGGGGGGAAAGTACAATGAGCAGTTCTTC. The V gene is TRBV28, the J gene TRBJ2-1; possibly TRBD2 for D (6 bases). The CDR3 sequence is 14 residues long. Deletions cut 5 bases from V and 4 bases from J, with 12 bases between. In germline, CDR1 is MDHEN, CDR2 SYDVKM.

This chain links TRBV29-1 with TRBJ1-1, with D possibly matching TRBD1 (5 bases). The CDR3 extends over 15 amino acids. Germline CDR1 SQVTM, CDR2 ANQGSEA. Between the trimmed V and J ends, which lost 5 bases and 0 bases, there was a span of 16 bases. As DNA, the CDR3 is TGCAGCGTTAGTGGACAAGCGGGGATGAACACTGAAGCTTTCTTT. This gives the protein CSVSGQAGMNTEAFF.

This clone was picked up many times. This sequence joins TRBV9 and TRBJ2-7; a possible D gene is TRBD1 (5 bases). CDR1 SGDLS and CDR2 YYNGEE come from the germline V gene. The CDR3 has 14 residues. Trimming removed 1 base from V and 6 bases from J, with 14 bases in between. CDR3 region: CASSVMAGRGEQYF. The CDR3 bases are TGTGCCAGCAGCGTAATGGCAGGGCGAGGCGAGCAGTACTTC.

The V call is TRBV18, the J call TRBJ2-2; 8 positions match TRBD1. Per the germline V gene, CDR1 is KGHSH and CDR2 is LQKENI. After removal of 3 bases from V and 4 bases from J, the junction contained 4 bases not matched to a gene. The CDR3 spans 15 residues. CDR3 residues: CASSPQGASTGELFF. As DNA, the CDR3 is TGTGCCAGCTCACCCCAGGGGGCGAGCACCGGGGAGCTGTTTTTT. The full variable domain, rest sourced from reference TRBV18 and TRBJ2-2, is NAGVMQNPRHLVRRRGQEARLRCSPMKGHSHVYWYRQLPEEGLKFMVYLQKENIIDESGMPKERFSAEFPKEGPSILRIQQVVRGDSAAYFCASSPQGASTGELFFGEGSRLTVL.

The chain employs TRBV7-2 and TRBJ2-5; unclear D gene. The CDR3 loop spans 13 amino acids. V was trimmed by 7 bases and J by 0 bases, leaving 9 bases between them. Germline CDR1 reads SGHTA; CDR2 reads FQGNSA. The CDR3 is CASNTGNQETQYF. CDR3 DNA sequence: TGTGCCAGCAATACTGGGAACCAAGAGACCCAGTACTTC.

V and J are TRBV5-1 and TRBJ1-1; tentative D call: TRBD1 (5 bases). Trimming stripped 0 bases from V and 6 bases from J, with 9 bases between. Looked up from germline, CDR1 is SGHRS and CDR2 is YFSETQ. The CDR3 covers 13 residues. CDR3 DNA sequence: TGCGCCAGCAGCTTGGTGGGGGACGCTGAAGCTTTCTTT. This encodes CASSLVGDAEAFF.

As DNA, the CDR3 is TGTGCCAGCAGCTTAGAGGGAGTCACGAAGACCCAGTACTTC. Protein sequence: CASSLEGVTKTQYF. J is TRBJ2-5 and V is TRBV7-8, with D possibly TRBD2 on 5 matching bases. The V gene's germline CDR1 is SGHVS and CDR2 FQNEAQ. Trimming stripped 1 base from V and 6 bases from J, with 12 bases between. The CDR3 loop spans 14 amino acids.

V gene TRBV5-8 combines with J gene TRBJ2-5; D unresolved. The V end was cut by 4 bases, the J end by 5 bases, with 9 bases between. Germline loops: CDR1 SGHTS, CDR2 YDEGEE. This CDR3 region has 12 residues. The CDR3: CASSLIRETQYF. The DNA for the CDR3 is TGTGCCAGCAGCCTTATACGGGAGACCCAGTACTTC. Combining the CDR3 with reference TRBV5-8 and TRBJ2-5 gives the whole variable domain EAGVTQSPTHLIKTRGQQATLRCSPISGHTSVYWYQQALGLGLQFLLWYDEGEERNRGNFPPRFSGRQFPNYSSELNVNALELEDSALYLCASSLIRETQYFGPGTRLLVL.

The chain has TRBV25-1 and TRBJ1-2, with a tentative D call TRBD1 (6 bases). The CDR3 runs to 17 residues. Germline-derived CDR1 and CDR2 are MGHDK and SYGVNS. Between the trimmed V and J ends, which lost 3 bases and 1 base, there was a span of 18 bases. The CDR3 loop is CASSESRGGVLNYGYTF. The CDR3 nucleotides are TGTGCCAGCAGTGAGTCCAGGGGCGGAGTCCTTAACTATGGCTACACCTTC.

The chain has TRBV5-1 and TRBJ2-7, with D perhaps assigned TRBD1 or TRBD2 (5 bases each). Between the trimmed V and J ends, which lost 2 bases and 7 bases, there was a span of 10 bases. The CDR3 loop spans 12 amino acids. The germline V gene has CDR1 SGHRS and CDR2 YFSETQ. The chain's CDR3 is CASSFEGPEQYF. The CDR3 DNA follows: TGCGCCAGCAGCTTCGAGGGACCGGAGCAGTACTTC.

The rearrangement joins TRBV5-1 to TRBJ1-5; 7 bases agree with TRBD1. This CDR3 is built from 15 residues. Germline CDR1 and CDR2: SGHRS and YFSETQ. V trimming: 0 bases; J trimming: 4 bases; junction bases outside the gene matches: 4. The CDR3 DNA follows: TGCGCCAGCAGCTTGGATTCAGGGGGGAATCAGCCCCAGCATTTT. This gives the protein CASSLDSGGNQPQHF.

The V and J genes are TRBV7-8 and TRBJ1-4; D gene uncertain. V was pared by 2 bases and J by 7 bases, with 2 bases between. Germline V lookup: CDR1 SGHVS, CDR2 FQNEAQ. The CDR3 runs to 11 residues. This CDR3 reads CASSLSEKLFF. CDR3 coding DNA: TGTGCCAGCAGCTTAAGTGAAAAACTGTTTTTT. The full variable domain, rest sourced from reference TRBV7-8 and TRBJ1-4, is GAGVSQSPRYKVAKRGQDVALRCDPISGHVSLFWYQQALGQGPEFLTYFQNEAQLDKSGLPSDRFFAERPEGSVSTLKIQRTQQEDSAVYLCASSLSEKLFFGSGTQLSVL.

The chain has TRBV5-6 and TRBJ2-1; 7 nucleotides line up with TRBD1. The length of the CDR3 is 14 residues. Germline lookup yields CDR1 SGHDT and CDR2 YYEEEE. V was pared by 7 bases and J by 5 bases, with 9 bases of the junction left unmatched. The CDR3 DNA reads TGTGCCAGCGGTTTGACAGGGTTCGACAATGAGCAGTTCTTC. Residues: CASGLTGFDNEQFF. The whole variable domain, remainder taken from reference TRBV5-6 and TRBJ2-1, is DAGVTQSPTHLIKTRGQQVTLRCSPKSGHDTVSWYQQALGQGPQFIFQYYEEEERQRGNFPDRFSGHQFPNYSSELNVNALLLGDSALYLCASGLTGFDNEQFFGPGTRLTVL.

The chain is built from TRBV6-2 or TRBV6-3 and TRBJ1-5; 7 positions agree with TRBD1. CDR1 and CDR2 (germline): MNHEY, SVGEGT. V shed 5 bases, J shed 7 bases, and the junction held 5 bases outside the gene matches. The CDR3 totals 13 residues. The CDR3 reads CASSDRAQQPQHF. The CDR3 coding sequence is TGTGCCAGCAGTGACAGGGCCCAACAGCCCCAGCATTTT.

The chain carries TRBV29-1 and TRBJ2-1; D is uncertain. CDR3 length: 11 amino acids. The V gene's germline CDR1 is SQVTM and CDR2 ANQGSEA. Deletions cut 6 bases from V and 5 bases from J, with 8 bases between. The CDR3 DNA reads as TGCAGCGTCGGCTGGAACAATGAGCAGTTCTTC. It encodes CSVGWNNEQFF.

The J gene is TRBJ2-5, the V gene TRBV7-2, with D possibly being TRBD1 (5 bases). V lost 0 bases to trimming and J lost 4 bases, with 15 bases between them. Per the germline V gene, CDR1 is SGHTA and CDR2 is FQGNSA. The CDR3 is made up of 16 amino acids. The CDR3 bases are TGTGCCAGCAGCTTAGCGGCAGGGTCTCAGGGAGAGACCCAGTACTTC. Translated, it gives CASSLAAGSQGETQYF.